The TCR beta chain under discussion was sequenced for a study of T cells in women clearing cervical HPV infection. About this clone: The CDR3 extends 3 residues past the end of the read, so its final part is completed from the germline J gene.

Only in-frame clones appear in the TCRdb table, and some are missing; sequencing was by immunoSEQ multiplex PCR. Listed are more than 20,000 clones; over 7.5% falls within the top ten. Germline-derived CDR1 and CDR2 are SGHVS and FQNEAQ. V dropped 1 base and J dropped 2; count of bases not matched to a gene: 6. The CDR3 totals 16 residues. The rearrangement joins TRBV7-8 to TRBJ1-2, with TRBD1 identical over 8 bases. Sequences were obtained from blood buffy coat. This clonotype was sampled from a woman aged 18 to 75 with a cervical HPV16 infection that either progressed to CIN3+ or cleared (not recorded which). The CDR3 protein is CASSLVQGASNYGYTF. The CDR3 bases that were read are TGTGCCAGCAGCTTAGTCCAGGGGGCGTCGAACTATGGC.